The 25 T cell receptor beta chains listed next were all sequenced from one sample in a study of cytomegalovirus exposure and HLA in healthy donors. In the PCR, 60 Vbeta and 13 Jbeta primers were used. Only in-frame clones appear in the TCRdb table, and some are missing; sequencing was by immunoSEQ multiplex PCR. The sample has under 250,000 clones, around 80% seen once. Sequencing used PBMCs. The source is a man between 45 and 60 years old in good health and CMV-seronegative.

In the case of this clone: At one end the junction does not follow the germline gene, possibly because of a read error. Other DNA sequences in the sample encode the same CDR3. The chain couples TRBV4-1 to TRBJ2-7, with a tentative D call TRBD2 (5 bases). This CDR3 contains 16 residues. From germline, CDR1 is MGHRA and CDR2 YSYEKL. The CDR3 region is CASSPRWLAGTYEQYF. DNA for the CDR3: TGCGCCAGCAGCCCCCGCTGGCTAGCCGGTACCTACGAGCAATACTTC.

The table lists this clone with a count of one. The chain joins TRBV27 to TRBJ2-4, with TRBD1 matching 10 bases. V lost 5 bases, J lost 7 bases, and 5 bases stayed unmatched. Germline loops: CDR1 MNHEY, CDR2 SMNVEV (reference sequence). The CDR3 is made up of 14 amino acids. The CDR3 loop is CASSISGQGNIQYF. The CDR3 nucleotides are TGTGCCAGCAGTATTTCGGGACAGGGGAACATTCAGTACTTC.

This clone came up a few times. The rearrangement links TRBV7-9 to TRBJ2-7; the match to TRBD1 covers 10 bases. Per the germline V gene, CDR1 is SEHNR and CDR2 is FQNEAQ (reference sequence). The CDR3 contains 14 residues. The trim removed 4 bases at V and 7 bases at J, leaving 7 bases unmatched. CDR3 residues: CASSYAWTGGEQYF. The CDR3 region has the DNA TGTGCCAGCAGCTACGCTTGGACAGGGGGTGAGCAGTACTTC.

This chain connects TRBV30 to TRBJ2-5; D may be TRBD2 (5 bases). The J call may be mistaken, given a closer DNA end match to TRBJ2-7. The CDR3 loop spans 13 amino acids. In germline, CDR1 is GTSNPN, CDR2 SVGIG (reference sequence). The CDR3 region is CAWSVGSPYEQYF. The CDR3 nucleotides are TGTGCCTGGAGTGTGGGGAGCCCCTACGAGCAGTACTTC.

CDR3 DNA sequence: TGTGCCAGCAGGGGGAGTCGACAGGAAAATGAAAAACTGTTTTTT. It translates to CASRGSRQENEKLFF. The chain is built from TRBV28 and TRBJ1-4, with D possibly being TRBD1 (6 bases). The germline V gene encodes CDR1 MDHEN and CDR2 SYDVKM. V was pared by 6 bases and J by 5 bases, with 16 bases between. CDR3 size: 15 residues. Using reference TRBV28 and TRBJ1-4 for the parts outside the CDR3, the full variable domain is DVKVTQSSRYLVKRTGEKVFLECVQDMDHENMFWYRQDPGLGLRLIYFSYDVKMKEKGDIPEGYSVSREKKERFSLILESASTNQTSMYLCASRGSRQENEKLFFGSGTQLSVL.

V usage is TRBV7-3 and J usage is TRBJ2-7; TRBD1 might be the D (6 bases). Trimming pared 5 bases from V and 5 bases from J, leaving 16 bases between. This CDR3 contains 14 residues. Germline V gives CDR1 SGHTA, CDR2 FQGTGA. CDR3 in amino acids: CASSLRGRVNEQYF. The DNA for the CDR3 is TGTGCCAGCAGCCTCAGGGGTAGAGTGAACGAGCAGTACTTC.

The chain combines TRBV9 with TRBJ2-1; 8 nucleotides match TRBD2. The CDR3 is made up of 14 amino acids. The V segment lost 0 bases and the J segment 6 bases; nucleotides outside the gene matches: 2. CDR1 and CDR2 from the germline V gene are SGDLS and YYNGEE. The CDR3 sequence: CASSVVAGSNEQFF. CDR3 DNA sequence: TGTGCCAGCAGCGTAGTAGCGGGATCCAATGAGCAGTTCTTC.

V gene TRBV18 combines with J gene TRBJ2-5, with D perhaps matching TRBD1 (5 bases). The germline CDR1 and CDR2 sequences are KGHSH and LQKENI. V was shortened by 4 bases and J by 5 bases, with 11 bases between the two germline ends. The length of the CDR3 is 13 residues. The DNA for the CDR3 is TGTGCCAGCTCACTGGGGCTCGAGGAGACCCAGTACTTC. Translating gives CASSLGLEETQYF.

The CDR3 nucleotides read TGCGCCAGCAGCTTCCGCGCCCGGGCTAGCGCTAATTCAGATACGCAGTATTTT. Its protein is CASSFRARASANSDTQYF. The rearrangement uses TRBV5-1 and TRBJ2-3, with a tentative D call TRBD2 (6 bases). Germline V gives CDR1 SGHRS, CDR2 YFSETQ. Trimming took off 2 bases at V and 4 bases at J, with 23 bases between the two ends. The CDR3 is 18 residues long.

CDR3 bases: TGCGCCAGCAGCTTGGCCCCAGCGGGAGCAGGAAATGAGCAGTTCTTC. It translates to CASSLAPAGAGNEQFF. V and J are TRBV5-1 and TRBJ2-1; 8 bases fit TRBD2. Germline V gene sequence: CDR1 SGHRS, CDR2 YFSETQ. This CDR3 spans 16 amino acids. Unmatched junction bases numbered 9, after V lost 0 bases and J lost 7 bases. Looking up the rest from reference TRBV5-1 and TRBJ2-1 gives the full variable domain: KAGVTQTPRYLIKTRGQQVTLSCSPISGHRSVSWYQQTPGQGLQFLFEYFSETQRNKGNFPGRFSGRQFSNSRSEMNVSTLELGDSALYLCASSLAPAGAGNEQFFGPGTRLTVL.

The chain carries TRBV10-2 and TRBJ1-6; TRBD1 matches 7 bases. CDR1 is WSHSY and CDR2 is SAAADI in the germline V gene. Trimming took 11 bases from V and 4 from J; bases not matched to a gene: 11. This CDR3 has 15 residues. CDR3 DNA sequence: TGCGCCGCCGGGGGGGACAGACCATATAATTCACCCCTCCACTTT. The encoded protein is CAAGGDRPYNSPLHF.

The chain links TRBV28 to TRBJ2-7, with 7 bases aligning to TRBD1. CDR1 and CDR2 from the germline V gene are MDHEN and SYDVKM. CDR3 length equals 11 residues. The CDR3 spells CATGTAYEQYF. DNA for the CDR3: TGTGCAACCGGGACAGCGTACGAGCAGTACTTC.

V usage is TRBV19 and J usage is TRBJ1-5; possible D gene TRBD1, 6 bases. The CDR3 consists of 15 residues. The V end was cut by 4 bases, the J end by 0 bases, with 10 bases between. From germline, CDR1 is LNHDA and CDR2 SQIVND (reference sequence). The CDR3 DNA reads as TGTGCCAGTAGTACTCGACAGGCTAGCAATCAGCCCCAGCATTTT. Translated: CASSTRQASNQPQHF.

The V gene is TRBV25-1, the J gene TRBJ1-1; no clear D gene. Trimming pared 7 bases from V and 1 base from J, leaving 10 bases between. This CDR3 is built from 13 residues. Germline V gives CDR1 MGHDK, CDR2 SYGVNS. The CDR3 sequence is CASIGPWNTEAFF. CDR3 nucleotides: TGTGCCAGCATCGGTCCTTGGAACACTGAAGCTTTCTTT.

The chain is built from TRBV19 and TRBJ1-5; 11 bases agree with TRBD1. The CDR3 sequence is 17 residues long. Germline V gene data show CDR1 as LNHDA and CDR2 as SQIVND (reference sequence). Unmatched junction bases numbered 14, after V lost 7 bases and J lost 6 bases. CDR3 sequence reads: CASTDRGRGGISQPQHF. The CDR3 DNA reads TGTGCCAGTACGGACAGGGGGCGCGGGGGAATATCTCAGCCCCAGCATTTT.

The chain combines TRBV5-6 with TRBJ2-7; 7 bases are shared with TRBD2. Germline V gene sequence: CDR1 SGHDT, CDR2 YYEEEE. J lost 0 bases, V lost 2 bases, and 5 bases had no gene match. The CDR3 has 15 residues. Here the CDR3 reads CASSFGLADSYEQYF. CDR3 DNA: TGTGCCAGCAGCTTCGGGCTAGCGGACTCCTACGAGCAGTACTTC.

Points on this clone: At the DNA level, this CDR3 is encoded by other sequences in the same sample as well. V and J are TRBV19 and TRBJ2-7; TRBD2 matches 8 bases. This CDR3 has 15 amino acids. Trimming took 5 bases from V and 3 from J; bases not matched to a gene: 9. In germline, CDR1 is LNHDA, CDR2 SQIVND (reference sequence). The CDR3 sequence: CASSLQAGARYEQYF. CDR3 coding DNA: TGTGCCAGTAGTCTACAAGCGGGAGCCCGCTACGAGCAGTACTTC.

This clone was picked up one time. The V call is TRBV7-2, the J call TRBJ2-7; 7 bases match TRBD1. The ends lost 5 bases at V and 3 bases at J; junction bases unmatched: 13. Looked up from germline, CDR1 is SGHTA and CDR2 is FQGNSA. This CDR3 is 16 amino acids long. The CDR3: CASSRKGGLTGYEQYF. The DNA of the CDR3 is TGTGCCAGCAGCCGTAAAGGGGGCTTAACGGGCTACGAGCAGTACTTC.

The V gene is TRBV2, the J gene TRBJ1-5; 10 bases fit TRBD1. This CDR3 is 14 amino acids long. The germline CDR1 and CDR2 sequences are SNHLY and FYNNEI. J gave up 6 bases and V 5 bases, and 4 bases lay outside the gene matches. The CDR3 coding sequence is TGTGCCAGCAGTACCGGACAGGGGGTTCAGCCCCAGCATTTT. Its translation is CASSTGQGVQPQHF.

The CDR3 protein is CASSYPRGGLNSPLHF. The CDR3 DNA reads TGTGCCAGCAGTTACCCACGGGGGGGCTTAAATTCACCCCTCCACTTT. V usage is TRBV6-5 and J usage is TRBJ1-6; perhaps TRBD1 as D (6 bases). Germline values: CDR1 MNHEY, CDR2 SVGAGI. This CDR3 has 16 amino acids. Trimming pared 2 bases from V and 7 bases from J, leaving 15 bases between.

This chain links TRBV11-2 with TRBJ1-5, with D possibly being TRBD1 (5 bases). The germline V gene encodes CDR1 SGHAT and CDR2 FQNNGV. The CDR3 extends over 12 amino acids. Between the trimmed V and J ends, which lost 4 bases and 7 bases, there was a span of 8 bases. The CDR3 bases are TGTGCCAGCAGCTATGGGGGGCAGCCCCAGCATTTT. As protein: CASSYGGQPQHF.

The CDR3 DNA sequence: TGTGCCAGTAGTCTCTACTTCCGGGTCACTGAAGCTTTCTTT. It codes for CASSLYFRVTEAFF. The chain couples TRBV19 to TRBJ1-1; D is undetermined. Germline-derived CDR1 and CDR2 are LNHDA and SQIVND (reference sequence). Trimming left V 5 bases short and J 4 bases short, with 14 bases between. The CDR3 totals 14 residues. Full variable domain (rest looked up from reference TRBV19 and TRBJ1-1): DGGITQSPKYLFRKEGQNVTLSCEQNLNHDAMYWYRQDPGQGLRLIYYSQIVNDFQKGDIAEGYSVSREKKESFPLTVTSAQKNPTAFYLCASSLYFRVTEAFFGQGTRLTVV.

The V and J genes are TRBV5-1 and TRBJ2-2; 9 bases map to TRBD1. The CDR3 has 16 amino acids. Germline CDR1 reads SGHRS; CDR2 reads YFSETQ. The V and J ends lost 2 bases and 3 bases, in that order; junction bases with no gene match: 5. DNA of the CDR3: TGCGCCAGCAGCTTCCAGGACAGGGGATACACCGGGGAGCTGTTTTTT. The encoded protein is CASSFQDRGYTGELFF.

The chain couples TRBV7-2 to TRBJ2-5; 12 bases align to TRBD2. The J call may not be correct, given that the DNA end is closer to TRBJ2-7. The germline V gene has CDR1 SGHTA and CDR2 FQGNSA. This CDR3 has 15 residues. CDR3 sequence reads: CASSSGLAGLDEQYF. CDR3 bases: TGTGCCAGCAGCTCCGGACTAGCGGGATTGGACGAGCAGTACTTC.

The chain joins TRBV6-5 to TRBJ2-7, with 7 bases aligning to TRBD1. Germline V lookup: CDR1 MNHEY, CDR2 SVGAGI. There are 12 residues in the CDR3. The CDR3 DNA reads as TGTGTCGTGTACAGGGGCCCCTACGAGCAGTACTTC. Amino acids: CVVYRGPYEQYF.